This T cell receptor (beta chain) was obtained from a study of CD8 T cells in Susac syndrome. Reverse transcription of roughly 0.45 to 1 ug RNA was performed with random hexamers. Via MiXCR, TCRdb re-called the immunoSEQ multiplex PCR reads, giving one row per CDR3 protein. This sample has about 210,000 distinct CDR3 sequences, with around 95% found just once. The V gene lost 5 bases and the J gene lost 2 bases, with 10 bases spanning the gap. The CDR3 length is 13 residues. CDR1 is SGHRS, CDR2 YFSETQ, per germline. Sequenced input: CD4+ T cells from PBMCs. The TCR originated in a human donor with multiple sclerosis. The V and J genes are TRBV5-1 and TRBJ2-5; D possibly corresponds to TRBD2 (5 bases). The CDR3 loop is CASRREIQETQYF. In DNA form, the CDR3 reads TGCGCCAGCAGACGGGAAATACAAGAGACCCAGTACTTC.